Following are 23 T cell receptor beta chains from one sample sequenced in a study of Graves' ophthalmopathy and Graves' hyperthyroidism. Amplification of TCR beta CDR3 regions used RNA transcripts. In the first round, RT-PCR was carried out with HTBI primers, and a multiplex PCR formed the second round. One entry per CDR3 protein, called by TCRdb with MiXCR from the multiplex PCR reads. The sample records under 800,000 distinct CDR3 sequences, about 20% being singletons. Sample: peripheral blood. These receptors were collected from a young woman with stable Graves' hyperthyroidism. Some clones in this sample may be carry-over from other donors' samples.

To note about this clonotype: This may arise from a read error, as a much more abundant clone is one base away. This chain joins TRBV6-2 or TRBV6-3 and TRBJ1-1, with D hard to call. The V gene lost 10 bases and the J gene lost 1 base, with 19 bases spanning the gap. The CDR3 contains 15 residues. The germline V gene encodes CDR1 MNHEY and CDR2 SVGEGT. The CDR3 coding sequence is TGTGCCACCAACGGCCGCGGGCGGGCGAACACTGAAGCTTTCTTT. Translation gives CATNGRGRANTEAFF.

The chain has TRBV6-2 or TRBV6-3 and TRBJ1-2; D perhaps matches TRBD1 (6 bases). There are 17 residues in the CDR3. The V end lost 2 bases, the J end lost 1 base, and 17 bases lay between the germline ends. Germline-derived CDR1 and CDR2 are MNHEY and SVGEGT. CDR3 amino acids: CASSYGTWVQGNYGYTF. The DNA of the CDR3 is TGTGCCAGCAGTTACGGGACATGGGTACAGGGTAACTATGGCTACACCTTC.

This chain connects TRBV7-3 to TRBJ1-1, with TRBD1 as a possible D gene (5 bases). Germline loops: CDR1 SGHTA, CDR2 FQGTGA. CDR3 size: 15 residues. The V end was cut by 5 bases, the J end by 0 bases, with 13 bases between. The CDR3 coding sequence is TGTGCCAGCAGCCCCGGAATGACAGTGAACACTGAAGCTTTCTTT. Its protein product is CASSPGMTVNTEAFF.

This rearrangement joins TRBV12-3 or TRBV12-4 to TRBJ2-7; a possible D gene is TRBD2 (6 bases). The CDR3 totals 14 residues. V was clipped by 3 bases and J by 6 bases, with 15 bases between them. The CDR3, as DNA: TGTGCCAGCAGTTTGAAGGGGACTTCGGCCGAGCAGTACTTC. Residues: CASSLKGTSAEQYF.

This clonotype was counted ten times or more. V usage is TRBV11-3 and J usage is TRBJ2-7, with 10 bases fitting TRBD2. Per the germline V gene, CDR1 is SGHNT and CDR2 is YENEEA. Trimming took 3 bases from V and 0 from J; bases not matched to a gene: 2. CDR3 length: 15 amino acids. CDR3 nucleotide sequence: TGTGCCAGCAGCTTCGGGACTAGCGCCTCCTACGAGCAGTACTTC. Translating gives CASSFGTSASYEQYF.

This clonotype was seen at least ten times. The chain joins TRBV20-1 to TRBJ1-1, with D hard to call. This CDR3 spans 10 amino acids. CDR1 and CDR2 (germline): DFQATT, SNEGSKA (reference sequence). Trimming left V 3 bases short and J 10 bases short, with 9 bases between. The CDR3 sequence is CSASQARAFF. CDR3 DNA sequence: TGCAGTGCTAGCCAGGCACGAGCTTTCTTT.

Many counts were recorded for this clonotype. Sequence at one end of the junction differs from germline and may be a read error. This chain uses TRBV5-1 with TRBJ1-2, with D possibly TRBD1 on 5 matching bases. CDR3 length: 13 residues. Germline CDR1 and CDR2: SGHRS and YFSETQ. This CDR3 reads CASSFDSNYGYTF. CDR3 bases: TGTGCCAGCAGTTTTGACAGTAACTATGGCTACACCTTC.

At least ten counts were recorded for this clonotype. This may be a read error: a much more frequent sequence differs by one nucleotide. The chain employs TRBV11-1 and TRBJ2-7; D remains unclear. The CDR3 is made up of 12 amino acids. Germline-derived CDR1 and CDR2 are SGHAT and FQDESV (reference sequence). As DNA, the CDR3 is TGTGCCAGCAGTTTAGCCGACTACGAGCAGTACTTC. Its translation: CASSLADYEQYF.

The gene calls are TRBV2 and TRBJ1-2; TRBD1 might be the D (6 bases). In germline, CDR1 is SNHLY, CDR2 FYNNEI. V shed 6 bases and J shed 10 bases, with 15 bases lying between them. The CDR3 is 12 residues long. CDR3 DNA: TGTGCCAGCAGATATGACAGGTTACACTACACCTTC. Its protein product is CASRYDRLHYTF.

This clonotype was counted between two and nine times. The chain couples TRBV7-6 to TRBJ1-3; D is uncertain. Trimming stripped 1 base from V and 4 bases from J, with 17 bases between. The CDR3 runs 17 residues. The V gene's germline CDR1 is SGHVS and CDR2 FNYEAQ. CDR3 protein: CASSLGTVTSQGNTIYF. The DNA of the CDR3 is TGTGCCAGCAGCTTAGGGACGGTGACATCTCAGGGAAACACCATATATTTT.

Only a few counts were recorded for this clonotype. The V gene is TRBV9, the J gene TRBJ2-6; 7 bases are a match to TRBD2. Trimming removed 1 base from V and 0 bases from J; junction bases left unmatched: 13. The CDR3 totals 20 residues. The germline V gene encodes CDR1 SGDLS and CDR2 YYNGEE. CDR3 sequence: CASSVSGPLRGSSGANVLTF. The CDR3 nucleotides are TGTGCCAGCAGCGTATCGGGCCCATTGCGGGGGAGCTCTGGGGCCAACGTCCTGACTTTC.

This clonotype was observed at least ten times. The genes are TRBV6-5 and TRBJ1-6, with D tentatively TRBD1 (6 bases). Trimming took off 2 bases at V and 7 bases at J, with 18 bases between the two ends. The CDR3 contains 17 residues. Germline values: CDR1 MNHEY, CDR2 SVGAGI. In DNA, the CDR3 is TGTGCCAGCAGTTACGGTCTTGAACAGGGAACAAATTCACCCCTCCACTTT. This translates into CASSYGLEQGTNSPLHF.

In the case of this clonotype: The junction and the germline gene differ at one end; a read error may be behind it. This rearrangement joins TRBV24-1 to TRBJ2-5; D is possibly TRBD1 (6 bases). This CDR3 spans 16 amino acids. Germline V CDR1 and CDR2: KGHDR, SFDVKD. The CDR3 coding sequence is TGTGCCAGCAGTGCCCCCGGGACCAGGGGAAAAGAGACCCAGTACTTC. It is translated as CASSAPGTRGKETQYF.

This clonotype was counted many times. This chain connects TRBV27 to TRBJ2-2; 11 bases align to TRBD2. With 3 bases clipped from V and 4 bases from J, the junction kept 1 base outside the gene matches. The CDR3 spans 15 residues. CDR1 is MNHEY, CDR2 SMNVEV, per germline (reference sequence). CDR3 sequence: CASSLGLAATGELFF. The CDR3 coding sequence is TGTGCCAGCAGTTTGGGACTAGCGGCCACCGGGGAGCTGTTTTTT.

This chain joins TRBV6-5 and TRBJ1-2; 7 bases are shared with TRBD1. Germline V lookup: CDR1 MNHEY, CDR2 SVGAGI. The CDR3 is made up of 14 amino acids. V shed 4 bases, J shed 6 bases, and the junction held 8 bases outside the gene matches. The CDR3 bases are TGTGCCAGCAGTTTGAATACAGGGGTAGATGGCTACACCTTC. Its translation: CASSLNTGVDGYTF.

In regard to this clonotype: At one end, the junction sequence differs from germline, possibly due to a read error. The chain is built from TRBV12-3 or TRBV12-4 and TRBJ1-3; D not resolved. This CDR3 comprises 14 residues. The CDR3 DNA reads as TGTGCCAGCAGTTTTTCAGGAACTGGAAACACCATATGTTTT. This encodes CASSFSGTGNTICF.

This clonotype was picked up many times. The rearrangement joins TRBV7-2 to TRBJ2-7, with a possible D match to TRBD2 (6 bases). Germline CDR1 SGHTA, CDR2 FQGNSA. V lost 4 bases, J lost 0 bases, and 10 bases lay in between. The CDR3 totals 14 residues. The CDR3 is CASSSMGLSYEQYF. For the CDR3, the DNA is TGTGCCAGCAGCTCCATGGGACTCTCCTACGAGCAGTACTTC. The full variable domain, completed using reference TRBV7-2 and TRBJ2-7, is GAGVSQSPSNKVTEKGKDVELRCDPISGHTALYWYRQSLGQGLEFLIYFQGNSAPDKSGLPSDRFSAERTGGSVSTLTIQRTQQEDSAVYLCASSSMGLSYEQYFGPGTRLTVT.

This clonotype was seen ten or more times. The chain recombines TRBV5-1 with TRBJ1-1, with a possible D match to TRBD1 (5 bases). The CDR3 covers 15 residues. CDR1 is SGHRS and CDR2 is YFSETQ in the germline V gene. Trimming pared 0 bases from V and 1 base from J, leaving 10 bases between. In DNA, the CDR3 is TGCGCCAGCAGCTTGGCCGGGGGACGGAACACTGAAGCTTTCTTT. Protein product: CASSLAGGRNTEAFF.

This clonotype was seen repeatedly, ten times or more. The rearrangement joins TRBV27 to TRBJ2-7; 10 bases line up with TRBD2. There are 15 residues in the CDR3. The trim removed 5 bases at V and 3 bases at J, leaving 7 bases unmatched. CDR1 MNHEY and CDR2 SMNVEV come from the germline V gene (reference sequence). The CDR3 sequence: CASSAPGLAIYEQYF. The CDR3 coding sequence is TGTGCCAGCAGTGCCCCGGGACTAGCGATCTACGAGCAGTACTTC.

This clonotype was seen ten or more times. The chain has TRBV5-1 and TRBJ2-5, with 7 bases lining up with TRBD1. V shed 4 bases, J shed 1 base, and the junction held 7 bases outside the gene matches. CDR3 length: 15 residues. CDR1 and CDR2 (germline): SGHRS, YFSETQ. The CDR3 spells CASSTFDRVQETQYF. CDR3 sequence (DNA): TGCGCCAGCAGCACGTTCGACAGGGTCCAAGAGACCCAGTACTTC.

There are many counts of this clonotype. The chain has TRBV6-5 and TRBJ1-2; D is uncertain. This CDR3 has 13 amino acids. V lost 2 bases, J lost 3 bases, and 7 bases lay in between. Per the germline V gene, CDR1 is MNHEY and CDR2 is SVGAGI. CDR3 sequence reads: CASSYAADYGYTF. Written as DNA, the CDR3 is TGTGCCAGCAGTTACGCGGCAGACTATGGCTACACCTTC.

The chain combines TRBV4-2 with TRBJ2-7; 7 nucleotides agree with TRBD2. Germline assignment: CDR1 LGHNA and CDR2 YNFKEQ. The CDR3 has 18 amino acids. Trimming cost V 1 base and J 0 bases; bases outside gene matches: 12. The chain's CDR3 is CASSQGPGGILRSYEQYF. CDR3 in DNA: TGTGCCAGCAGCCAAGGGCCGGGGGGTATTCTTCGCTCCTACGAGCAGTACTTC.

This clonotype was observed a handful of times. The chain links TRBV6-1 to TRBJ1-2; TRBD1 matches at 9 bases. This CDR3 has 16 amino acids. With 4 bases clipped from V and 7 bases from J, the junction kept 13 bases outside the gene matches. CDR1 is MNHNS, CDR2 SASEGT, per germline. The DNA for the CDR3 is TGTGCCAGCAGTGGAGCCCGGGACAGGGTCGGCGGTGGCTACACCTTC. Amino acids: CASSGARDRVGGGYTF.